This entry is about one TCR beta chain. V lost 2 bases, J lost 3 bases, and 11 bases lay in between. The CDR3 loop spans 16 amino acids. Germline V lookup: CDR1 SGHNT, CDR2 YENEEA. The data belong to a study of OX40 agonist ivuxolimab in advanced cancers. At the level of the study: The dose-escalation group included hepatocellular carcinoma, melanoma, renal cell carcinoma and head and neck cancer. Subjects had a mean age of 60 years, with a range of 23 to 79; more than 70% were male.

Using immunoSEQ multiplex PCR, the repertoire was profiled, and TCRdb retains in-frame clones only, with some absent. The data hold roughly 63,000 clones, with over 80% observed a single time. The genes are TRBV11-3 and TRBJ2-6; D may be TRBD2 (5 bases). Sample: CD4+ or CD8+ T cells sorted from blood, taken in a trial of the OX40 agonist ivuxolimab. This sequence originates from an adult with an advanced solid tumor such as melanoma, head and neck, liver or kidney cancer. CDR3 loop: CASSLYRGSGANVLTF. In nucleotides, the CDR3 is TGTGCCAGCAGCTTATACCGGGGAAGTGGGGCCAACGTCCTGACTTTC.